The 24 T cell receptor beta chains below were found in one sample sequenced in a study of blood T cell repertoires in COVID-19. Assay: immunoSEQ multiplex PCR; the TCRdb copy retains only in-frame clones and omits some. The sample has about 210,000 clones, about 88% seen once. Sequencing used PBMCs or T cells enriched from blood (not recorded which). The receptors were sampled from a woman in her thirties who had been exposed to COVID-19.

The genes are TRBV5-5 and TRBJ1-2; 8 bases are shared with TRBD1. The CDR3 has 16 residues. Looked up from germline, CDR1 is SGHKS and CDR2 is YYEKEE (reference sequence). Losses at the gene ends were 5 bases for V and 7 bases for J; bases not matched to a gene: 16. The CDR3 nucleotides are TGTGCCAGCAGTCATCTATCCGGACAGGGTATCGGTGGCTACACCTTC. Its translation: CASSHLSGQGIGGYTF.

This chain joins TRBV5-1 and TRBJ1-2; a weak D match, TRBD1 (6 bases). Germline loops: CDR1 SGHRS, CDR2 YFSETQ. V lost 3 bases, J lost 4 bases, and 16 bases lay in between. The CDR3 extends over 15 amino acids. CDR3: CASSWDTLWGYGYTF. Here the CDR3 DNA reads TGCGCCAGCAGCTGGGACACCCTCTGGGGCTATGGCTACACCTTC. The variable domain in full, with the rest retrieved from reference TRBV5-1 and TRBJ1-2, is KAGVTQTPRYLIKTRGQQVTLSCSPISGHRSVSWYQQTPGQGLQFLFEYFSETQRNKGNFPGRFSGRQFSNSRSEMNVSTLELGDSALYLCASSWDTLWGYGYTFGSGTRLTVV.

The rearrangement joins TRBV14 to TRBJ1-2; a weak D match, TRBD1 (5 bases). V was clipped by 4 bases and J by 8 bases, with 11 bases between them. The CDR3 totals 12 residues. CDR1 SGHDN and CDR2 FVKESK come from the germline V gene. For the CDR3, the DNA is TGTGCCAGCAGCCCCCAGGGAGGCGGCTACACCTTC. It encodes CASSPQGGGYTF.

The rearrangement joins TRBV3-1 (or the pseudogene TRBV3-2) to TRBJ1-1; D is possibly TRBD1 (5 bases). The length of the CDR3 is 13 residues. With 2 bases removed from V and 6 bases from J, the gap between germline ends came to 10 bases. Germline CDR1 LGHDT, CDR2 YNNKEL (reference sequence). CDR3 sequence reads: CASSQRQLAEAFF. The CDR3 DNA follows: TGTGCCAGCAGCCAAAGACAGTTGGCTGAAGCTTTCTTT.

This clone has more than one count but fewer than ten. The chain links TRBV11-2 to TRBJ2-7; maybe TRBD1 (5 bases). The V end lost 5 bases, the J end lost 2 bases, and 16 bases lay between the germline ends. The CDR3 has 15 amino acids. Germline V CDR1 and CDR2: SGHAT, FQNNGV. The CDR3 protein is CASSPQAIQAYEQYF. In nucleotides, the CDR3 is TGTGCCAGCAGCCCACAGGCGATCCAGGCCTACGAGCAGTACTTC. Together with reference TRBV11-2 and TRBJ2-7, the CDR3 gives the full variable domain: EAGVAQSPRYKIIEKRQSVAFWCNPISGHATLYWYQQILGQGPKLLIQFQNNGVVDDSQLPKDRFSAERLKGVDSTLKIQPAKLEDSAVYLCASSPQAIQAYEQYFGPGTRLTVT.

J is TRBJ1-1 and V is TRBV5-1; D gene ambiguous. Germline loops: CDR1 SGHRS, CDR2 YFSETQ. V was shortened by 6 bases and J by 3 bases, with 12 bases between the two germline ends. This CDR3 comprises 13 residues. The CDR3 DNA is TGCGCCAGCAACGTCGGGTGGGACACTGAAGCTTTCTTT. Its translation is CASNVGWDTEAFF.

The gene calls are TRBV5-1 and TRBJ1-2; D call uncertain. CDR3 length: 15 residues. V lost 1 base and J lost 0, with 10 bases in between. Germline CDR1 is SGHRS and CDR2 is YFSETQ. This CDR3 is CASSLYGSPNYGYTF. The CDR3 DNA is TGCGCCAGCAGCTTGTACGGGAGCCCTAACTATGGCTACACCTTC.

The V and J genes are TRBV4-1 and TRBJ2-7, with a tentative D call TRBD2 (7 bases). Looked up from germline, CDR1 is MGHRA and CDR2 is YSYEKL. The CDR3 loop spans 17 amino acids. V was pared by 3 bases and J by 2 bases, with 20 bases between. CDR3 loop: CASSQNNGGGATYEQYF. CDR3 sequence (DNA): TGCGCCAGCAGCCAGAATAACGGTGGGGGGGCCACCTACGAGCAGTACTTC.

The chain links TRBV30 to TRBJ1-5; TRBD1 agrees at 7 bases. Germline lookup yields CDR1 GTSNPN and CDR2 SVGIG (reference sequence). With 0 bases clipped from V and 2 bases from J, the junction kept 7 bases outside the gene matches. The CDR3 sequence is 16 residues long. This chain's CDR3 is CAWSVRQGKGNQPQHF. In nucleotides, the CDR3 is TGTGCCTGGAGTGTACGACAGGGTAAGGGCAATCAGCCCCAGCATTTT.

The rearrangement links TRBV3-1 (or the pseudogene TRBV3-2) to TRBJ1-1, with D unclear. The CDR3 is made up of 14 amino acids. V was cut by 0 bases and J by 12 bases, with 17 bases left in between. Germline CDR1 and CDR2: LGHDT and YNNKEL (reference sequence). The CDR3 spells CASSQDRSGFLTFF. The CDR3 bases are TGTGCCAGCAGCCAAGATCGGTCGGGGTTCCTAACTTTCTTT.

This clone was observed a single time. The chain uses TRBV5-1 and TRBJ2-7; weak D call: TRBD2 (9 bases). This CDR3 spans 15 amino acids. CDR1 SGHRS and CDR2 YFSETQ come from the germline V gene. Trimming shortened V by 4 bases and J by 12 bases, and 26 bases separated the two germline ends. DNA of the CDR3: TGCGCCAGCAGCCCGCGGGGGGGACAGGACCCCTCTCCGTACTTC. It codes for CASSPRGGQDPSPYF. The full variable domain, rest sourced from reference TRBV5-1 and TRBJ2-7, is KAGVTQTPRYLIKTRGQQVTLSCSPISGHRSVSWYQQTPGQGLQFLFEYFSETQRNKGNFPGRFSGRQFSNSRSEMNVSTLELGDSALYLCASSPRGGQDPSPYFGPGTRLTVT.

The rearrangement uses TRBV12-5 and TRBJ2-7, with 11 bases that match TRBD1. The CDR3 is 16 residues long. Looked up from germline, CDR1 is LGHNT and CDR2 is FRNRAP. Unmatched junction bases numbered 3, after V lost 1 base and J lost 1 base. CDR3 in DNA: TGTGCTAGTGGTTTGGCCGGGACAGGGGGTTCCTACGAGCAGTACTTC. Translated: CASGLAGTGGSYEQYF.

This clone came up once. The chain links TRBV27 to TRBJ1-1; D gene uncertain. Per the germline V gene, CDR1 is MNHEY and CDR2 is SMNVEV (reference sequence). This CDR3 contains 15 residues. With 6 bases removed from V and 1 base from J, the gap between germline ends came to 15 bases. CDR3 loop: CASRPTSPGNTEAFF. As DNA, the CDR3 is TGTGCCAGCAGACCTACCTCCCCAGGGAACACTGAAGCTTTCTTT.

The V gene is TRBV10-1, the J gene TRBJ2-7; D is possibly TRBD1 (5 bases). V was pared by 0 bases and J by 3 bases, with 18 bases between. CDR3 length: 17 amino acids. CDR1 is WNHNN, CDR2 SYGVQD, per germline (reference sequence). The DNA for the CDR3 is TGCGCCAGCAGTGAGTCGACAACAGGACACCGAGGCTACGAGCAGTACTTC. Translated, it gives CASSESTTGHRGYEQYF.

The V call is TRBV11-2, the J call TRBJ2-7; 8 nucleotides match TRBD1. CDR1 is SGHAT and CDR2 is FQNNGV in the germline V gene. The CDR3 covers 15 residues. The V segment lost 1 base and the J segment 2 bases; nucleotides outside the gene matches: 4. The CDR3 protein is CASSLVTGVAYEQYF. For the CDR3, the DNA is TGTGCCAGCAGCTTAGTGACAGGGGTGGCCTACGAGCAGTACTTC.

This clone was found a few times. The chain uses TRBV30 and TRBJ1-6, with 7 nucleotides matching TRBD1. The V and J ends lost 6 bases and 9 bases, in that order; junction bases with no gene match: 11. The CDR3 consists of 14 residues. In germline, CDR1 is GTSNPN, CDR2 SVGIG (reference sequence). CDR3 nucleotides: TGTGCCTGCCGAGGAGGAGGGGGCGGTTCACCCCTCCACTTT. Residues: CACRGGGGGSPLHF.

This clone was detected only once. The CDR3 region has the DNA TGCAGCGGCGCTGTTTACAGGGATGGCGAGCAGTACTTC. Translation: CSGAVYRDGEQYF. The chain joins TRBV29-1 to TRBJ2-7; D is possibly TRBD1 (6 bases). Germline V gene data show CDR1 as SQVTM and CDR2 as ANQGSEA. The CDR3 is 13 residues long. Trimming took 7 bases from V and 6 from J, leaving 19 bases between them.

The chain carries TRBV3-1 (or the pseudogene TRBV3-2) and TRBJ2-7; 9 positions match TRBD1. V lost 0 bases to trimming and J lost 7 bases; unmatched junction nucleotides: 7. The CDR3 sequence is 15 residues long. CDR1 LGHDT and CDR2 YNNKEL come from the germline V gene (reference sequence). CDR3 nucleotides: TGTGCCAGCAGCCAAGAAAGACAGGGGGGTGGAGAGCAGTACTTC. It specifies CASSQERQGGGEQYF.

The chain combines TRBV2 with TRBJ2-3; D gene unclear. Trimming pared 2 bases from V and 6 bases from J, leaving 12 bases between. CDR3 length equals 14 residues. Germline V gives CDR1 SNHLY, CDR2 FYNNEI. CDR3: CASSERSAGDTQYF. Written as DNA, the CDR3 is TGTGCCAGCAGTGAAAGGTCGGCCGGGGATACGCAGTATTTT. Together with reference TRBV2 and TRBJ2-3, the CDR3 gives the full variable domain: EPEVTQTPSHQVTQMGQEVILRCVPISNHLYFYWYRQILGQKVEFLVSFYNNEISEKSEIFDDQFSVERPDGSNFTLKIRSTKLEDSAMYFCASSERSAGDTQYFGPGTRLTVL.

The J gene is TRBJ1-2, the V gene TRBV7-2; the D is unclear. V was cut by 5 bases and J by 3 bases, with 16 bases left in between. This CDR3 comprises 15 residues. From germline, CDR1 is SGHTA and CDR2 FQGNSA. CDR3: CASSPRRLIHYGYTF. For the CDR3, the DNA is TGTGCCAGCAGCCCGCGACGACTTATCCACTATGGCTACACCTTC.

The rearrangement joins TRBV6-5 to TRBJ1-4; D might be TRBD1 (5 bases). The germline V and J ends were trimmed by 6 bases and 8 bases, with 19 bases remaining between them. The CDR3 consists of 15 residues. Germline values: CDR1 MNHEY, CDR2 SVGAGI. The CDR3 loop is CASSPGGVMREKLFF. CDR3 coding DNA: TGTGCCAGCAGCCCCGGGGGGGTGATGCGCGAAAAACTGTTTTTT.

The chain uses TRBV2 and TRBJ1-5; D call uncertain. The CDR3 covers 12 residues. The ends were cut back, 5 bases at V and 11 bases at J, with 13 bases in the middle. Germline values: CDR1 SNHLY, CDR2 FYNNEI. The DNA for the CDR3 is TGTGCCAGCAGTAGGGTAGGGAGGTCCCAGCATTTT. This translates into CASSRVGRSQHF.

The V call is TRBV2, the J call TRBJ1-1; 7 bases map to TRBD1. The V and J ends lost 5 bases and 4 bases, in that order; junction bases with no gene match: 7. Per germline, CDR1 SNHLY and CDR2 FYNNEI. The CDR3 runs to 14 residues. The CDR3 DNA sequence: TGTGCCAGCAGTACCGGGCAGGGGGTCACTGAAGCTTTCTTT. It encodes CASSTGQGVTEAFF. The full variable domain, rest sourced from reference TRBV2 and TRBJ1-1, is EPEVTQTPSHQVTQMGQEVILRCVPISNHLYFYWYRQILGQKVEFLVSFYNNEISEKSEIFDDQFSVERPDGSNFTLKIRSTKLEDSAMYFCASSTGQGVTEAFFGQGTRLTVV.

The gene calls are TRBV9 and TRBJ1-5; a weak D match, TRBD1 (5 bases). The CDR3 consists of 13 residues. In germline, CDR1 is SGDLS, CDR2 YYNGEE. The ends were cut back, 4 bases at V and 6 bases at J, with 11 bases in the middle. The CDR3 spells CASSNQGGQPQHF. The CDR3 DNA follows: TGTGCCAGCAGCAACCAGGGTGGTCAGCCCCAGCATTTT.